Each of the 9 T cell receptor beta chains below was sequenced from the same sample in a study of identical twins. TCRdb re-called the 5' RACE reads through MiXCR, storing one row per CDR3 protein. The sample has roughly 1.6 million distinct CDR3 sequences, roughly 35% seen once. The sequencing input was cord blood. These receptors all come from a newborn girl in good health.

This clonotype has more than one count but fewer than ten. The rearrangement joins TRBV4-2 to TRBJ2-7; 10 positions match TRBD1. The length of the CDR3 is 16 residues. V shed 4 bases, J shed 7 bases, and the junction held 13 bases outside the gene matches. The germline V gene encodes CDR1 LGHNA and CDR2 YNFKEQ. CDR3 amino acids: CASSLIRRDRGNEQYF. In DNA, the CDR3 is TGTGCCAGCAGCCTAATCAGACGGGACAGGGGCAATGAGCAGTACTTC.

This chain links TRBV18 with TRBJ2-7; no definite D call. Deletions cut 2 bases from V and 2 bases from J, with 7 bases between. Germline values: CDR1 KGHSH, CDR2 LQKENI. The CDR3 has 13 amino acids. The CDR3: CASSPVAAYEQYF. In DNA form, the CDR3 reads TGTGCCAGCTCACCAGTCGCAGCCTACGAGCAGTACTTC.

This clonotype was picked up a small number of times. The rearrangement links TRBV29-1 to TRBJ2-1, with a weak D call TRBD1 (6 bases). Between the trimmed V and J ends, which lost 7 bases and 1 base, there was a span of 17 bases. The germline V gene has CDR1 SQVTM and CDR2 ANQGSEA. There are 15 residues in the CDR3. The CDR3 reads CSGIRGYGSYNEQFF. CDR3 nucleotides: TGCAGCGGTATCAGGGGTTACGGGTCCTACAATGAGCAGTTCTTC.

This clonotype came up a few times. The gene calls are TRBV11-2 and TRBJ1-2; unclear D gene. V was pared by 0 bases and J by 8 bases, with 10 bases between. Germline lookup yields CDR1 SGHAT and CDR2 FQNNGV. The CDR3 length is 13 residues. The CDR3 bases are TGTGCCAGCAGCTTAGATCTCGCGGAGGGCTACACCTTC. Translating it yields CASSLDLAEGYTF.

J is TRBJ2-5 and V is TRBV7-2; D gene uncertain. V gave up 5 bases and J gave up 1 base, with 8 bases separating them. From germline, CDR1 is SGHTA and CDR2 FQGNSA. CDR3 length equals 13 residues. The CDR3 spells CASSTKVQETQYF. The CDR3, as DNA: TGTGCCAGCAGCACAAAGGTCCAAGAGACCCAGTACTTC. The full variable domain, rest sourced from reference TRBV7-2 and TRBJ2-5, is GAGVSQSPSNKVTEKGKDVELRCDPISGHTALYWYRQSLGQGLEFLIYFQGNSAPDKSGLPSDRFSAERTGGSVSTLTIQRTQQEDSAVYLCASSTKVQETQYFGPGTRLLVL.

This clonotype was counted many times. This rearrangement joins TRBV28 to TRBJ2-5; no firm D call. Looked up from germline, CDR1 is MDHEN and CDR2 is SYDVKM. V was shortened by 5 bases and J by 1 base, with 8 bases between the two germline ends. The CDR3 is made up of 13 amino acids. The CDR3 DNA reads TGTGCCAGCAGTCCCGACACCCAAGAGACCCAGTACTTC. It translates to CASSPDTQETQYF.

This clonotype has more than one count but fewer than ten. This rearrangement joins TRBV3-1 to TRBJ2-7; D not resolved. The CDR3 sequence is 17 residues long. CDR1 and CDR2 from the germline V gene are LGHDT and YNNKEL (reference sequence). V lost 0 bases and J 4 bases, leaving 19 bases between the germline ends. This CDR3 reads CASSQEGLADRFYEQYF. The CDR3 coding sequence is TGTGCCAGCAGCCAAGAGGGTCTGGCGGACCGATTTTACGAGCAGTACTTC.

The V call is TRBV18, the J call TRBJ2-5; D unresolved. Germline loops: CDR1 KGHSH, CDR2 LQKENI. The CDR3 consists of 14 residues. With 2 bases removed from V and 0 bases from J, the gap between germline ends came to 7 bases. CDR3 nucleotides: TGTGCCAGCTCACCAAGGGCAGACCAAGAGACCCAGTACTTC. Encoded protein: CASSPRADQETQYF.

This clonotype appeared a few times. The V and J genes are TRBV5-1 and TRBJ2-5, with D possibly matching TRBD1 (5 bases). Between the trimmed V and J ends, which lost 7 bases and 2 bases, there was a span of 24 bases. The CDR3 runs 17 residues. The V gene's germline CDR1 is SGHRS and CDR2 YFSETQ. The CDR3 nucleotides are TGCGCCAGCTGCCCCTCTTCTGGGGCGGCCTCACAAGAGACCCAGTACTTC. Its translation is CASCPSSGAASQETQYF.